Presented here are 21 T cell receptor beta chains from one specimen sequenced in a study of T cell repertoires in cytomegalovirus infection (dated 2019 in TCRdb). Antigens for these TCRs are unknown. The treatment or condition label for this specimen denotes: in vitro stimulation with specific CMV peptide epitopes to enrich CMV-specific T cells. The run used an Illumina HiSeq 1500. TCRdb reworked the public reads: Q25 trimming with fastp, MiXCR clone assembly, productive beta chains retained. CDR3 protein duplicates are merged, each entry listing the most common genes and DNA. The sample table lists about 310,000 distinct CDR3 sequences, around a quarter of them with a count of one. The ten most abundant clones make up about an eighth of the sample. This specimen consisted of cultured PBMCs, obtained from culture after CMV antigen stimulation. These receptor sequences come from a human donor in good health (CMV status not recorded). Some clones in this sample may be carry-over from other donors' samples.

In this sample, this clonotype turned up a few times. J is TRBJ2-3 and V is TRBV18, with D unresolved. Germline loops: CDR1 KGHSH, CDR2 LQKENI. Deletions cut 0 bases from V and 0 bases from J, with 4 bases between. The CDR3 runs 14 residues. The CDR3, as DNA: TGTGCCAGCTCACCACCGGCCAGCACAGATACGCAGTATTTT. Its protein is CASSPPASTDTQYF.

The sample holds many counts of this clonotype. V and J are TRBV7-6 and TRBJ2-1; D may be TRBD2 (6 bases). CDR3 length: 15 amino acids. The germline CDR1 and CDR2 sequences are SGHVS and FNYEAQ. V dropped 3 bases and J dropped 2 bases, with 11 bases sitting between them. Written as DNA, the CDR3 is TGTGCCAGCAGCTTTGTCCTAGCGCCCTACAATGAGCAGTTCTTC. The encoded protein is CASSFVLAPYNEQFF.

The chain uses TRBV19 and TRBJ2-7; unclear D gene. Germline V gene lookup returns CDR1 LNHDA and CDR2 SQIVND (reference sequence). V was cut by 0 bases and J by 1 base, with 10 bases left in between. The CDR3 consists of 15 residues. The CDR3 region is CASSIEGWQSYEQYF. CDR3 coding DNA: TGTGCCAGTAGTATAGAAGGTTGGCAATCCTACGAGCAGTACTTC.

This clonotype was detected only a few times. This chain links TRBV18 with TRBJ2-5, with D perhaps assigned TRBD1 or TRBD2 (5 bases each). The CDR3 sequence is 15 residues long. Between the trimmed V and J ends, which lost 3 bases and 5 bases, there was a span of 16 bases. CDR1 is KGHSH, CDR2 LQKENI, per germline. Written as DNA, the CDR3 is TGTGCCAGCTCACCCCTCCGGGACCCCGGGGAGACCCAGTACTTC. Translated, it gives CASSPLRDPGETQYF.

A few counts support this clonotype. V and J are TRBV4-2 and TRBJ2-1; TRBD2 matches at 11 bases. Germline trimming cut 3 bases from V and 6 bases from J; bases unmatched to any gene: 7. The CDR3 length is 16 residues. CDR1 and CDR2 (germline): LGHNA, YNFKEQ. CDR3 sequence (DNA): TGTGCCAGCAGCCAGGCACTAGCGGGAGACCCCAATGAGCAGTTCTTC. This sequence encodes CASSQALAGDPNEQFF.

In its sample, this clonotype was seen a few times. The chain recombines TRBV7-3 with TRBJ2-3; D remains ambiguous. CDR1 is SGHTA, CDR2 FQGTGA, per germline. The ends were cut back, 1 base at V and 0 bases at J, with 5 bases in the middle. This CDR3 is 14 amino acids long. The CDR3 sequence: CASSLRWSTDTQYF. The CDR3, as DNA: TGTGCCAGCAGCTTAAGGTGGAGCACAGATACGCAGTATTTT.

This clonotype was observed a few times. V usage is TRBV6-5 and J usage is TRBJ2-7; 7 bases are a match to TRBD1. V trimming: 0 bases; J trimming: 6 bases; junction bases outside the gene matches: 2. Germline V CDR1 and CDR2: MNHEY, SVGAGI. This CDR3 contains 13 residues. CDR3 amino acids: CASSYSTGLEQYF. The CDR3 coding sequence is TGTGCCAGCAGTTACTCGACAGGGCTCGAGCAGTACTTC.

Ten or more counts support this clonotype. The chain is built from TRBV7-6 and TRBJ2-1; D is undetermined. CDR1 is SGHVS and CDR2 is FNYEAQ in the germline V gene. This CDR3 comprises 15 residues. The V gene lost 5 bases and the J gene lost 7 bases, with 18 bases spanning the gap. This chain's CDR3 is CASSNEYRPENEQFF. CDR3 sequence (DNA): TGTGCCAGCAGCAATGAATATCGTCCGGAAAATGAGCAGTTCTTC.

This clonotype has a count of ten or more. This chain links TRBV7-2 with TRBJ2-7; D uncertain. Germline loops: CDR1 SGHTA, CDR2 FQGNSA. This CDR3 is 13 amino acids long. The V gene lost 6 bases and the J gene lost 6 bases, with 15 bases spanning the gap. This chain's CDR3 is CASSSIGFGEQYV. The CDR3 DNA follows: TGTGCCAGCAGTTCGATAGGCTTCGGCGAGCAGTACGTC.

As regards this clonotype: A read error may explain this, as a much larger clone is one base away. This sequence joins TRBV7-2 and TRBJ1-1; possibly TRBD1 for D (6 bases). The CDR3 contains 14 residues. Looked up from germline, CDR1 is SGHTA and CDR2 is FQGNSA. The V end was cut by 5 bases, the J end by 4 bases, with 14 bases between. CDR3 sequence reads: CASSATGGSTEAFF. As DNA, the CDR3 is TGTGCCAGCAGCGCAACCGGGGGCAGCACTGAAGCTTTCTTT. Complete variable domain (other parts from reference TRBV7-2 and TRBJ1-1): GAGVSQSPSNKVTEKGKDVELRCDPISGHTALYWYRQSLGQGLEFLIYFQGNSAPDKSGLPSDRFSAERTGGSVSTLTIQRTQQEDSAVYLCASSATGGSTEAFFGQGTRLTVV.

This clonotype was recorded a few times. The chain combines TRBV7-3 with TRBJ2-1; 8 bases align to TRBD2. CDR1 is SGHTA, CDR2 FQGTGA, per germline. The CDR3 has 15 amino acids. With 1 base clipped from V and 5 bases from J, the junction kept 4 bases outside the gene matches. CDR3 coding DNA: TGTGCCAGCAGCTTAAGCCCGGGAGGGGACAATGAGCAGTTCTTC. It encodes CASSLSPGGDNEQFF.

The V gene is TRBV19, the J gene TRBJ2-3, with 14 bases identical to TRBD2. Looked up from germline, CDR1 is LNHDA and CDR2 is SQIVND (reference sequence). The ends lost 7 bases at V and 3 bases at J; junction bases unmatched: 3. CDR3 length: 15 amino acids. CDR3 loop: CASTGTSGRTDTQYF. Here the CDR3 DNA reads TGTGCCAGTACCGGGACTAGCGGGAGAACAGATACGCAGTATTTT.

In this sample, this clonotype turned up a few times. The CDR3 DNA follows: TGTGCCAGCAGACCGGGACAGGGGCGAAAAAACACTGAAGCTTTCTTT. Amino acid sequence: CASRPGQGRKNTEAFF. V usage is TRBV12-3 or TRBV12-4 and J usage is TRBJ1-1; 10 nucleotides agree with TRBD1. V dropped 6 bases and J dropped 2; count of bases not matched to a gene: 9. There are 16 residues in the CDR3.

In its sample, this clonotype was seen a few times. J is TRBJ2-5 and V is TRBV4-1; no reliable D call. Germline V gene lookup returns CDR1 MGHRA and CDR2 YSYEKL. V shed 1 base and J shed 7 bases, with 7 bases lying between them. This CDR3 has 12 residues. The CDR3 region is CASSQGGRTQYF. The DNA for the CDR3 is TGCGCCAGCAGCCAAGGGGGAAGGACCCAGTACTTC.

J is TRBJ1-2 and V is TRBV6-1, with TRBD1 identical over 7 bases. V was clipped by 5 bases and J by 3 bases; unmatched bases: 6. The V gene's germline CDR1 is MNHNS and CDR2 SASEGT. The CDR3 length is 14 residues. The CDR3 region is CASSWDSNYYGYTF. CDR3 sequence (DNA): TGTGCCAGCAGTTGGGACAGCAACTACTATGGCTACACCTTC.

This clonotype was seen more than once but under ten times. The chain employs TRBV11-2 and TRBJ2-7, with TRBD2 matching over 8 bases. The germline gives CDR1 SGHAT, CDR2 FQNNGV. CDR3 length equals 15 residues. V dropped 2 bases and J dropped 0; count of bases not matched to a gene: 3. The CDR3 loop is CASSLKSGSSYEQYF. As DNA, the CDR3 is TGTGCCAGCAGCTTAAAAAGCGGGAGCTCCTACGAGCAGTACTTC.

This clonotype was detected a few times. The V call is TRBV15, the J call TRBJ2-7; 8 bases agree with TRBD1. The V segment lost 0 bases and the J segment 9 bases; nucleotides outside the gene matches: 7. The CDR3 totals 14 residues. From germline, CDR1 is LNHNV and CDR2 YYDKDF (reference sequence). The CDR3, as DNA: TGTGCCACCAGCAGAGAGGGGACAGGTTCTTGGCAGTACTTC. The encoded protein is CATSREGTGSWQYF.

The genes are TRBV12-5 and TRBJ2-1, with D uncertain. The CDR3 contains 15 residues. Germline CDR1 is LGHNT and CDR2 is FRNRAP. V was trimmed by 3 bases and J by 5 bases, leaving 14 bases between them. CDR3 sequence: CASGLRSELNNEQFF. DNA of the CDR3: TGTGCTAGTGGTTTAAGAAGTGAGCTCAACAATGAGCAGTTCTTC. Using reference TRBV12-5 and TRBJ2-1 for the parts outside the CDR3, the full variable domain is DARVTQTPRHKVTEMGQEVTMRCQPILGHNTVFWYRQTMMQGLELLAYFRNRAPLDDSGMPKDRFSAEMPDATLATLKIQPSEPRDSAVYFCASGLRSELNNEQFFGPGTRLTVL.

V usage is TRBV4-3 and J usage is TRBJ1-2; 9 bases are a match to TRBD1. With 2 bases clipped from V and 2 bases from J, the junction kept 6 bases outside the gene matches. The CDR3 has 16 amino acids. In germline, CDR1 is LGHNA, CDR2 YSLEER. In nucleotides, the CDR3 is TGCGCCAGCAGCCAAAGCACCGGGACAGGGAACTATGGCTACACCTTC. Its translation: CASSQSTGTGNYGYTF.

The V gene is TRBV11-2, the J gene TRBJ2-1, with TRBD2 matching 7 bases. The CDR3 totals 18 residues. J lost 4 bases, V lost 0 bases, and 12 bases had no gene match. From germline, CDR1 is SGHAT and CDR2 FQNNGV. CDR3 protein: CASSLDSLAGVQYNEQFF. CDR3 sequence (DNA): TGTGCCAGCAGCTTAGATTCTTTGGCGGGAGTTCAGTACAATGAGCAGTTCTTC.

CDR3 sequence: CASSNDRRLNTEAFF. The CDR3 coding sequence is TGTGCCAGTAGTAACGACCGTCGGTTGAACACTGAAGCTTTCTTT. This sequence joins TRBV19 and TRBJ1-1; no clear D gene. Germline CDR1 is LNHDA and CDR2 is SQIVND (reference sequence). The CDR3 contains 15 residues. The V and J ends lost 4 bases and 0 bases respectively, with 12 bases between them.